This TCR beta chain is from a study of Tregs in tolerant kidney transplant recipients. The trim removed 6 bases at V and 1 base at J, leaving 9 bases unmatched. CDR3 size: 14 residues. CDR1 and CDR2 from the germline V gene are SQVTM and ANQGSEA. TCRdb's copy holds only in-frame clones and misses some; the assay was immunoSEQ multiplex PCR. The sample consists of about 46,000 clones, roughly nine tenths of them appearing once. This clone was detected only once. Its cognate antigen is unknown. Thawed PBMCs were FACS-sorted into unstimulated CD4+CD25+CD127- regulatory T cells, CD4+CD25- non-regulatory cells, CD4 and CD8 cells. An overnight rest at 37°C with 200 IU/ml IL-2 preceded regulatory T cell sorting from thawed PBMCs. General observations from the study: Activated donor B cell expansion appeared to reveal the most relevant donor-specific TCRbeta repertoire.

V is TRBV29-1 and J is TRBJ2-7; 7 nucleotides align to TRBD1. The TCR was taken from a human donor in good health. The material sequenced was Tregs from blood. CDR3 sequence (DNA): TGCAGCGTCTTCTTGATGGACAGGTCCTACGAGCAGTACTTC. Translating it yields CSVFLMDRSYEQYF.